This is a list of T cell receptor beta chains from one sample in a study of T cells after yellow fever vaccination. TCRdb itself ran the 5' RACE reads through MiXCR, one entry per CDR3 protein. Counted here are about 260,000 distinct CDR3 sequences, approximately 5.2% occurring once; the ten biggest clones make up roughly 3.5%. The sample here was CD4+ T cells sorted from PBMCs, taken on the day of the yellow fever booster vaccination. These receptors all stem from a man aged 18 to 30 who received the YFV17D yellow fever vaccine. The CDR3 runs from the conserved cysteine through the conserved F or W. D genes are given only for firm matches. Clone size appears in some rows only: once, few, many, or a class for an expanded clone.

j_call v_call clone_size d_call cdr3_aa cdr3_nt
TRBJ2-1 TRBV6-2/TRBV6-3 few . CASSYSGVHEQFF TGTGCCAGCAGTTACTCAGGGGTGCATGAGCAGTTCTTC
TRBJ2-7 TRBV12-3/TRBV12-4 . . CASSLRDPGVEQYF TGTGCCAGCAGTTTAAGGGACCCCGGGGTCGAGCAGTACTTC
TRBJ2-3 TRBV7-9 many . CASSSLAESTDTQYF TGTGCCAGCAGCTCATTAGCGGAGAGCACAGATACGCAGTATTTT
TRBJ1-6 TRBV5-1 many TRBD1 CASSFGQGASPLHF TGCGCCAGCAGCTTCGGACAGGGGGCCTCACCCCTCCACTTT
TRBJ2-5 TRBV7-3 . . CASSSAVGETQYF TGTGCCAGCAGCTCAGCGGTAGGAGAGACCCAGTACTTC
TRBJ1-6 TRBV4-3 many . CASSRTQDRNSPLHF TGCGCCAGCAGTCGAACTCAGGACCGTAATTCACCCCTCCACTTT
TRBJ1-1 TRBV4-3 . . CASSQGRRDFMNTEAFF TGCGCCAGCAGCCAAGGGCGAAGGGACTTCATGAACACTGAAGCTTTCTTT
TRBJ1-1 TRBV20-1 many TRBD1 CSASRTGVFSEAFF TGCAGTGCTTCCCGGACAGGGGTCTTCTCTGAAGCTTTCTTT
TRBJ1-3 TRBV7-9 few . CASSTLAGLGAGNTIYF TGTGCCAGCAGCACCTTAGCGGGCCTTGGCGCTGGAAACACCATATATTTT
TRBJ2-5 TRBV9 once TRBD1 CASSLGTGIRETQYF TGTGCCAGCAGCCTTGGGACAGGGATCAGAGAGACCCAGTACTTC
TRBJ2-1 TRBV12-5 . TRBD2 CASGTSSGRTVGEQFF TGTGCTAGTGGTACGTCTAGCGGGCGGACCGTCGGTGAGCAGTTCTTC
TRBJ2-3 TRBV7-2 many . CASSLGPQRTDTQYF TGTGCCAGCAGCTTAGGACCCCAACGCACAGATACGCAGTATTTT